The clone carrying this T cell receptor beta chain was counted many times. Germline CDR1 SQVTM, CDR2 ANQGSEA. This CDR3 is built from 15 residues. J gave up 12 bases and V 2 bases, and 16 bases lay outside the gene matches. From around 0.4 ug of RNA, a library with molecular barcoded alpha/delta and beta/gamma adaptors was made. TCRdb re-analysed the reads in MiXCR, keeping a single row per CDR3 protein. The sample shows about 41,000 distinct CDR3 sequences, under 15% of them seen only once. This sample was taken from a study of read filtering for tumor transcriptome and immune sequencing. The sample taken for sequencing was a population of CD138-negative cells sorted from bone marrow. The clonotype comes from a donor older than 35 with multiple myeloma. The chain has TRBV29-1 and TRBJ2-1; 7 bases align to TRBD1. DNA for the CDR3: TGCAGCGTTGAATTCCTTAGCAGGGGGAATGAGGGGCAGTTCTTC. This encodes CSVEFLSRGNEGQFF.